One and the same sample provided the 5 T cell receptor beta chains below, sequenced in a study of blood T cell repertoires in COVID-19. TCRdb's copy holds only in-frame clones and misses some; the assay was immunoSEQ multiplex PCR. The sample holds 100,000 to 120,000 clones, less than 85% seen once. Source material: peripheral blood. Every receptor here comes from a woman older than 75 with acute or convalescent COVID-19.

This chain joins TRBV6-5 and TRBJ2-3; no definite D call. CDR1 is MNHEY, CDR2 SVGAGI, per germline. The CDR3 covers 14 residues. CDR3 residues: CAAAQKASTDTQYF. The DNA for the CDR3 is TGTGCGGCGGCGCAGAAAGCGAGCACAGATACGCAGTATTTT.

The rearrangement links TRBV30 to TRBJ1-6, with TRBD1 identical over 8 bases. Germline V gene data show CDR1 as GTSNPN and CDR2 as SVGIG (reference sequence). The ends lost 5 bases at V and 4 bases at J; junction bases unmatched: 13. CDR3 length: 17 residues. The CDR3 DNA is TGTGCCTGGCACCCAGTTGGGACAGGCGCGTATAATTCACCCCTCCACTTT. Translated, it gives CAWHPVGTGAYNSPLHF.

The chain couples TRBV3-1 (or the pseudogene TRBV3-2) to TRBJ2-1, with 12 bases identical to TRBD2. This CDR3 is 17 amino acids long. Trimming took 5 bases from V and 6 from J; bases not matched to a gene: 11. Germline-derived CDR1 and CDR2 are LGHDT and YNNKEL (reference sequence). The CDR3 sequence: CASSAPFLAGGRNEQFF. The CDR3 DNA reads as TGTGCCAGCAGCGCACCATTTCTAGCGGGAGGGCGCAATGAGCAGTTCTTC.

The rearrangement joins TRBV5-1 to TRBJ2-2; a weak D match, TRBD2 (5 bases). Trimming removed 10 bases at V and 2 bases at J, with 18 bases between. CDR1 and CDR2 (germline): SGHRS, YFSETQ. The CDR3 consists of 15 residues. The DNA of the CDR3 is TGCGCCGGGGTGGATGGCGGGCATAACACCGGGGAGCTGTTTTTT. Protein sequence: CAGVDGGHNTGELFF.

The genes are TRBV6-5 and TRBJ2-1, with D tentatively TRBD1 (5 bases). The CDR3 length is 16 residues. CDR1 is MNHEY, CDR2 SVGAGI, per germline. V lost 0 bases, J lost 8 bases, and 17 bases lay in between. The CDR3 spells CASSYSRVRVFDEQFF. In nucleotides, the CDR3 is TGTGCCAGCAGTTACTCTAGAGTCAGGGTTTTCGATGAGCAGTTCTTC.